This TCR beta chain was profiled in a study of identical twins. TCRdb called the 5' RACE reads again in MiXCR, with one record for every CDR3 protein. The sample records about 900,000 distinct CDR3 sequences, approximately 13% being singletons. This clonotype has a count of ten or more. Germline V CDR1 and CDR2: SGHRS, YFSETQ. V was cut by 0 bases and J by 1 base, with 11 bases left in between. The CDR3 loop spans 16 amino acids. The sample also formed part of further work on yellow fever vaccine responses in identical twins. That work states: Twin vaccine T cell responses reportedly seemed partly convergent, partly personalized.

The sample taken for sequencing was PBMCs. This clonotype originated in a woman between 18 and 29 years old in good health. The chain combines TRBV5-1 with TRBJ2-1; perhaps TRBD1 as D (5 bases). The CDR3 here is CASSLGGRISYNEQFF. The CDR3 coding sequence is TGCGCCAGCAGCTTGGGGGGCAGGATATCCTACAATGAGCAGTTCTTC.